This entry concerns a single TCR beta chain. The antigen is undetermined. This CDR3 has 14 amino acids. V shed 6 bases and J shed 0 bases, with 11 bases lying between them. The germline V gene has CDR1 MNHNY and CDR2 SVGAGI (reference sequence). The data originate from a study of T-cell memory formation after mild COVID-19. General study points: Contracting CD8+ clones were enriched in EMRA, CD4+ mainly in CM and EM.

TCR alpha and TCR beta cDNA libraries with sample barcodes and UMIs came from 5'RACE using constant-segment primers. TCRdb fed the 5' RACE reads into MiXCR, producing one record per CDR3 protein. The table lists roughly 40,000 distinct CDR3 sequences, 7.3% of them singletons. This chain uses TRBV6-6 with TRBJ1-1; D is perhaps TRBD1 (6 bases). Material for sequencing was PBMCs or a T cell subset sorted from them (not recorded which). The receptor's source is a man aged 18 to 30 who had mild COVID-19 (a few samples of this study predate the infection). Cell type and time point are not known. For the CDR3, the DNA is TGTGCCAGCAGGGCACAGGGCTTGAACACTGAAGCTTTCTTT. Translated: CASRAQGLNTEAFF.